These 16 T cell receptor beta chains were sequenced from one sample in a study of T cell responses to AZD1222 COVID-19 vaccine. The protocol was immunoSEQ multiplex PCR, while the TCRdb copy is restricted to in-frame clones and leaves out a portion. In the table there are 75,000 to 95,000 clones, 85% of which are singletons. Specimen: peripheral blood, collected on day 0 of AZD1222 vaccination. The source of these receptors is an adult in good health.

Only one count was recorded for this clone. The chain carries TRBV28 and TRBJ1-3; 8 bases line up with TRBD1. The CDR3 runs to 17 residues. The V segment lost 5 bases and the J segment 0 bases; nucleotides outside the gene matches: 9. Germline-derived CDR1 and CDR2 are MDHEN and SYDVKM. The CDR3 sequence: CASSLPTGDHSGNTIYF. The CDR3 DNA reads as TGTGCCAGCAGTCTCCCGACAGGGGACCACTCTGGAAACACCATATATTTT. The entire variable domain, with the rest obtained from reference TRBV28 and TRBJ1-3, is as follows: DVKVTQSSRYLVKRTGEKVFLECVQDMDHENMFWYRQDPGLGLRLIYFSYDVKMKEKGDIPEGYSVSREKKERFSLILESASTNQTSMYLCASSLPTGDHSGNTIYFGEGSWLTVV.

This chain uses TRBV5-5 with TRBJ1-5; no reliable D call. The ends were cut back, 0 bases at V and 0 bases at J, with 7 bases in the middle. CDR1 and CDR2 from the germline V gene are SGHKS and YYEKEE (reference sequence). There are 15 residues in the CDR3. This CDR3 is CASSLEGVSNQPQHF. The DNA for the CDR3 is TGTGCCAGCAGCTTGGAAGGCGTTAGCAATCAGCCCCAGCATTTT.

The rearrangement links TRBV5-6 to TRBJ1-6, with D possibly TRBD1 on 5 matching bases. Trimming shortened V by 0 bases and J by 0 bases, and 10 bases separated the two germline ends. CDR1 is SGHDT and CDR2 is YYEEEE in the germline V gene. The CDR3 has 17 amino acids. CDR3 amino acids: CASSLAGASSYNSPLHF. CDR3 sequence (DNA): TGTGCCAGCAGCTTGGCCGGGGCCAGCTCCTATAATTCACCCCTCCACTTT.

J is TRBJ1-2 and V is TRBV25-1, with D perhaps matching TRBD1 (6 bases). Germline V CDR1 and CDR2: MGHDK, SYGVNS. Trimming removed 1 base at V and 0 bases at J, with 15 bases between. The CDR3 is 17 amino acids. In DNA, the CDR3 is TGTGCCAGCAGTGAATGGGGGCTTGGTGCTACTAACTATGGCTACACCTTC. Protein sequence: CASSEWGLGATNYGYTF.

V usage is TRBV2 and J usage is TRBJ1-1, with a weak D call TRBD1 (5 bases). The germline V and J ends were trimmed by 6 bases and 4 bases, with 18 bases remaining between them. CDR1 SNHLY and CDR2 FYNNEI come from the germline V gene. The CDR3 is 15 amino acids. CDR3 loop: CASRPTGGSITEAFF. The DNA for the CDR3 is TGTGCCAGCAGACCAACTGGGGGGTCTATCACTGAAGCTTTCTTT.

The chain links TRBV6-2 or TRBV6-3 to TRBJ2-4; D possibly corresponds to TRBD2 (5 bases). The ends were cut back, 2 bases at V and 8 bases at J, with 13 bases in the middle. Germline CDR1 is MNHEY and CDR2 is SVGEGT. The CDR3 loop spans 14 amino acids. CDR3 coding DNA: TGTGCCAGCAGTTACCCGGGAAGTGGATACATTCAGTACTTC. Its protein is CASSYPGSGYIQYF.

This sequence joins TRBV25-1 and TRBJ2-4; 9 bases are a match to TRBD1. The CDR3 extends over 13 amino acids. V shed 6 bases and J 8 bases; nucleotides not matched to a gene: 5. Germline CDR1 is MGHDK and CDR2 is SYGVNS. CDR3 nucleotide sequence: TGTGCCAGCAGGGGACAGGGTAGGGACATTCAGTACTTC. It codes for CASRGQGRDIQYF.

This clone was observed once. The gene calls are TRBV29-1 and TRBJ1-5; D gene unclear. Trimming shortened V by 6 bases and J by 3 bases, and 9 bases separated the two germline ends. The CDR3 covers 12 residues. Germline V gene data show CDR1 as SQVTM and CDR2 as ANQGSEA. CDR3 protein: CSVSDPNQPQHF. CDR3 DNA sequence: TGCAGCGTGTCCGACCCCAATCAGCCCCAGCATTTT.

This clone is a singleton in its sample. The J gene is TRBJ2-2, the V gene TRBV18; the D is unclear. V lost 3 bases to trimming and J lost 5 bases, with 4 bases between them. Germline values: CDR1 KGHSH, CDR2 LQKENI. The CDR3 extends over 12 amino acids. CDR3 amino acids: CASSPRTGELFF. The CDR3 nucleotides read TGTGCCAGCTCACCTCGAACCGGGGAGCTGTTTTTT.

The chain carries TRBV7-6 and TRBJ2-7; unclear D gene. This CDR3 contains 15 residues. Trimming stripped 2 bases from V and 2 bases from J, with 13 bases between. CDR1 is SGHVS and CDR2 is FNYEAQ in the germline V gene. CDR3: CASSLYGSQAYEQYF. As DNA, the CDR3 is TGTGCCAGCAGCTTATATGGGTCCCAGGCCTACGAGCAGTACTTC.

This clone was counted a single time. The chain has TRBV9 and TRBJ1-6; D possibly corresponds to TRBD1 (5 bases). The V end was cut by 0 bases, the J end by 0 bases, with 10 bases between. CDR3 length equals 17 residues. The V gene's germline CDR1 is SGDLS and CDR2 YYNGEE. CDR3 sequence reads: CASSVEAGSSYNSPLHF. The CDR3, as DNA: TGTGCCAGCAGCGTAGAGGCAGGGAGCTCCTATAATTCACCCCTCCACTTT.

This chain joins TRBV24-1 and TRBJ1-5, with TRBD1 as a possible D gene (5 bases). V lost 8 bases to trimming and J lost 0 bases, with 16 bases between them. Germline V gene lookup returns CDR1 KGHDR and CDR2 SFDVKD. This CDR3 has 16 amino acids. CDR3 bases: TGTGCCACCAAGGGGCCTCGCAACTATAGCAATCAGCCCCAGCATTTT. Its protein product is CATKGPRNYSNQPQHF.

There are a few counts of this clone. This chain joins TRBV9 and TRBJ2-1; no reliable D call. There are 15 residues in the CDR3. Germline V gene data show CDR1 as SGDLS and CDR2 as YYNGEE. V lost 0 bases, J lost 0 bases, and 7 bases lay in between. The CDR3 region has the DNA TGTGCCAGCAGCGTAGTGGGGAACTCCTACAATGAGCAGTTCTTC. This gives the protein CASSVVGNSYNEQFF. Supplemented by reference TRBV9 and TRBJ2-1, the full variable domain reads DSGVTQTPKHLITATGQRVTLRCSPRSGDLSVYWYQQSLDQGLQFLIQYYNGEERAKGNILERFSAQQFPDLHSELNLSSLELGDSALYFCASSVVGNSYNEQFFGPGTRLTVL.

The chain employs TRBV6-5 and TRBJ2-7; 8 bases agree with TRBD1. Germline V CDR1 and CDR2: MNHEY, SVGAGI. The CDR3 contains 15 residues. With 6 bases clipped from V and 0 bases from J, the junction kept 7 bases outside the gene matches. This CDR3 is CASRMMDRASYEQYF. CDR3 nucleotides: TGTGCCAGCAGGATGATGGACAGGGCCTCCTACGAGCAGTACTTC.

The chain employs TRBV2 and TRBJ1-2; no reliable D call. The germline V gene encodes CDR1 SNHLY and CDR2 FYNNEI. The CDR3 consists of 11 residues. V was clipped by 8 bases and J by 6 bases, with 10 bases between them. For the CDR3, the DNA is TGTGCCAGCGGGTGGTCTCATGGCTACACCTTC. The encoded protein is CASGWSHGYTF.

The table lists this clone with a few counts. V gene TRBV4-3 combines with J gene TRBJ1-2; no definite D call. This CDR3 spans 16 amino acids. V was shortened by 0 bases and J by 1 base, with 12 bases between the two germline ends. Germline values: CDR1 LGHNA, CDR2 YSLEER. The CDR3 here is CASSQDLSRSNYGYTF. CDR3 coding DNA: TGCGCCAGCAGCCAAGATCTCTCAAGGAGTAACTATGGCTACACCTTC.